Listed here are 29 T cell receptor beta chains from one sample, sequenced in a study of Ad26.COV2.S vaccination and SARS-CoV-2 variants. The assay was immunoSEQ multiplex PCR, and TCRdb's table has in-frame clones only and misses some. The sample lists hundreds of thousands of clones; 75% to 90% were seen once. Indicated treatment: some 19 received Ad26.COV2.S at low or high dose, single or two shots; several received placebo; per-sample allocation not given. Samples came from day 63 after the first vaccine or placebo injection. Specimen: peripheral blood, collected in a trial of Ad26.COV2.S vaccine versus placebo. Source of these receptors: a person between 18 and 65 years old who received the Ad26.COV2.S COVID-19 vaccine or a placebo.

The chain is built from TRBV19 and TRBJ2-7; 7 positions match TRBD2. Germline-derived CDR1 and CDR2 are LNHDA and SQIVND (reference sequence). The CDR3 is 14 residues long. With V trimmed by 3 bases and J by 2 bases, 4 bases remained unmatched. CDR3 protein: CASSIAGDPYEQYF. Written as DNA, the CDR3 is TGTGCCAGTAGTATCGCGGGGGACCCCTACGAGCAGTACTTC.

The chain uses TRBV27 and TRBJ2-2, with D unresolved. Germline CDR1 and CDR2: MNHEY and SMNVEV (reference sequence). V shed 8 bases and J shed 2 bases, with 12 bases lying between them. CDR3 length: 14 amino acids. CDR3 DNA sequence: TGTGCCAGCGGCAACTACAGAAACACCGGGGAGCTGTTTTTT. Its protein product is CASGNYRNTGELFF.

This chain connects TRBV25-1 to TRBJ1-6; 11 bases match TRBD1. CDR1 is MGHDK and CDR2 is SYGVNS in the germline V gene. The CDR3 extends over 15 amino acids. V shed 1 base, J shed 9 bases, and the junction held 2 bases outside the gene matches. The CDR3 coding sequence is TGTGCCAGCAGTGAATGGGGACAGGGGGGTTCACCCCTCCACTTT. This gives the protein CASSEWGQGGSPLHF.

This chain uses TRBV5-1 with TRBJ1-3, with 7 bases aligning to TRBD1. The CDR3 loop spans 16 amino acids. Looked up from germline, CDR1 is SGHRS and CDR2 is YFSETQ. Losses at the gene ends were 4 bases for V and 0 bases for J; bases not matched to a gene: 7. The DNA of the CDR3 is TGCGCCAGCAGCCCCGGACAGGAGGGCTCTGGAAACACCATATATTTT. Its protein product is CASSPGQEGSGNTIYF.

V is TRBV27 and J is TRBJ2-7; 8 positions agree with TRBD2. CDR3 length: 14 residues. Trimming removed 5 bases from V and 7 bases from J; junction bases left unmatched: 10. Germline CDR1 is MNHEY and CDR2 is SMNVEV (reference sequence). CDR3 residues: CASSLSGALAEQYF. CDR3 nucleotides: TGTGCCAGCAGTCTTAGCGGGGCCTTAGCTGAGCAGTACTTC.

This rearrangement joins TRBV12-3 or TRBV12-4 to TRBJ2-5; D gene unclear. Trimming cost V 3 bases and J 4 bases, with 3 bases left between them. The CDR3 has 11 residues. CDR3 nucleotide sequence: TGTGCCAGCAGTTTGGCAGAGACCCAGTACTTC. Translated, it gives CASSLAETQYF.

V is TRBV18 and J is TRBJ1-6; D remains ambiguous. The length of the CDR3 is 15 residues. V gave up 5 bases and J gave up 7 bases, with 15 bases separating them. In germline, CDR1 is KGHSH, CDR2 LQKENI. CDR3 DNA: TGTGCCAGCTCAGCTGGGCCTGGCGGGAATTCACCCCTCCACTTT. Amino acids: CASSAGPGGNSPLHF.

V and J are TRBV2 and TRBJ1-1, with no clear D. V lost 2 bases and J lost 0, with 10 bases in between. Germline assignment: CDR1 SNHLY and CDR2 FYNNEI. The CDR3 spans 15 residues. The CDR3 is CASSENGPMNTEAFF. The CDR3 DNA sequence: TGTGCCAGCAGTGAAAATGGGCCTATGAACACTGAAGCTTTCTTT.

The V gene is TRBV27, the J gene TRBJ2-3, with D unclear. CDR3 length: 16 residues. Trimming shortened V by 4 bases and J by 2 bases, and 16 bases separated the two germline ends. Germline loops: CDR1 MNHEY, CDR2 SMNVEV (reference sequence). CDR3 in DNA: TGTGCCAGCAGTTCCCTTCTGGGCGGACCCACAGATACGCAGTATTTT. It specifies CASSSLLGGPTDTQYF.

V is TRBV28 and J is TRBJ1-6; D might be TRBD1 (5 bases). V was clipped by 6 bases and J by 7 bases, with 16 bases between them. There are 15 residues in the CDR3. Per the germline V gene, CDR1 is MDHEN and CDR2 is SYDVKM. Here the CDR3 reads CASSYPGRKNSPLHF. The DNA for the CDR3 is TGTGCCAGCAGCTATCCGGGACGGAAAAATTCACCCCTCCACTTT. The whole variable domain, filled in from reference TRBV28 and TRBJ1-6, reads DVKVTQSSRYLVKRTGEKVFLECVQDMDHENMFWYRQDPGLGLRLIYFSYDVKMKEKGDIPEGYSVSREKKERFSLILESASTNQTSMYLCASSYPGRKNSPLHFGNGTRLTVT.

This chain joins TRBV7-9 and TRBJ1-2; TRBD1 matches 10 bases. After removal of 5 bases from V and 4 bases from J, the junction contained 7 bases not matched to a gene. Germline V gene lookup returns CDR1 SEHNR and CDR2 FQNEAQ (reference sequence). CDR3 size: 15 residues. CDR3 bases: TGTGCCAGCAGCCGGGACAGGGGCGCCATCTATGGCTACACCTTC. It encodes CASSRDRGAIYGYTF.

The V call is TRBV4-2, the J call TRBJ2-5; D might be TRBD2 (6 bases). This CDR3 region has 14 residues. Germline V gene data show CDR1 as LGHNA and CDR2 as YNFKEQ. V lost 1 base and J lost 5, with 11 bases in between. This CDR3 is CASSQGASVETQYF. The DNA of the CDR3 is TGTGCCAGCAGCCAAGGCGCTAGCGTGGAGACCCAGTACTTC.

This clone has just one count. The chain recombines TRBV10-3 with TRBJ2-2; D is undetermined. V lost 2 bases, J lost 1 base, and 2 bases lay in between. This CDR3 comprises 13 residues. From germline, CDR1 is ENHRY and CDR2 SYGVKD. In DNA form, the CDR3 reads TGTGCCATCAGTGAGGGGAACACCGGGGAGCTGTTTTTT. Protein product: CAISEGNTGELFF.

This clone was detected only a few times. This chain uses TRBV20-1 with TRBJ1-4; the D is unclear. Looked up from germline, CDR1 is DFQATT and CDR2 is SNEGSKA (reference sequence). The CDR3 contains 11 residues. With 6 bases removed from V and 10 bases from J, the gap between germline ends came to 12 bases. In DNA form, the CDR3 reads TGCAGTGCGCGGAGGTTGGGAAAACTGTTTTTT. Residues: CSARRLGKLFF.

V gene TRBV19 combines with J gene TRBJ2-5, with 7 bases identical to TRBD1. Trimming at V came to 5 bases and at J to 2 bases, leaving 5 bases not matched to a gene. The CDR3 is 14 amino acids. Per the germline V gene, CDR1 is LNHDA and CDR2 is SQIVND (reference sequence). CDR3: CASSLTTGQETQYF. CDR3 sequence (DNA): TGTGCCAGTAGTTTAACGACAGGGCAAGAGACCCAGTACTTC.

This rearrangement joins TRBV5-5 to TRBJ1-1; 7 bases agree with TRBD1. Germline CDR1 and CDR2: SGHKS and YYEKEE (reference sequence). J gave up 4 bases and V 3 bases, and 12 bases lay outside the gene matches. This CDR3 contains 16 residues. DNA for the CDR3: TGTGCCAGCAGCTACCTGTGGAGGGGGCTGGGCACTGAAGCTTTCTTT. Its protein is CASSYLWRGLGTEAFF. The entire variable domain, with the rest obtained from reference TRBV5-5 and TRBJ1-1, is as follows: DAGVTQSPTHLIKTRGQQVTLRCSPISGHKSVSWYQQVLGQGPQFIFQYYEKEERGRGNFPDRFSARQFPNYSSELNVNALLLGDSALYLCASSYLWRGLGTEAFFGQGTRLTVV.

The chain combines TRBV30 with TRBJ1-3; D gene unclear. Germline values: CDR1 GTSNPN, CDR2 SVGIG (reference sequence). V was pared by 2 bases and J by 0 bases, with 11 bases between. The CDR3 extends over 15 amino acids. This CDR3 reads CAWSFGLSSGNTIYF. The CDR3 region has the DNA TGTGCCTGGAGTTTCGGGCTGAGCTCTGGAAACACCATATATTTT.

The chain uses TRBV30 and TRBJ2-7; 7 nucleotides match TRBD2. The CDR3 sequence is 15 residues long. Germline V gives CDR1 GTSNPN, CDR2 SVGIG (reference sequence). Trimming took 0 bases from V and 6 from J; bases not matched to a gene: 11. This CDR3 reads CAWSVRGERSGEQYF. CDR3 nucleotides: TGTGCCTGGAGTGTACGGGGGGAGCGATCCGGCGAGCAGTACTTC. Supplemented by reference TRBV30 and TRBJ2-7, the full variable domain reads SQTIHQWPATLVQPVGSPLSLECTVEGTSNPNLYWYRQAAGRGLQLLFYSVGIGQISSEVPQNLSASRPQDRQFILSSKKLLLSDSGFYLCAWSVRGERSGEQYFGPGTRLTVT.

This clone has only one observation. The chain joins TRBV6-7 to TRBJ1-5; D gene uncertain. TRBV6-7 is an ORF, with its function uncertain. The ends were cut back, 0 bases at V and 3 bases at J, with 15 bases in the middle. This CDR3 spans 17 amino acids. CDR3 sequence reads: CASSYSIKDRFNQPQHF. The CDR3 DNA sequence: TGTGCCAGCAGTTACTCGATTAAGGACCGATTCAATCAGCCCCAGCATTTT.

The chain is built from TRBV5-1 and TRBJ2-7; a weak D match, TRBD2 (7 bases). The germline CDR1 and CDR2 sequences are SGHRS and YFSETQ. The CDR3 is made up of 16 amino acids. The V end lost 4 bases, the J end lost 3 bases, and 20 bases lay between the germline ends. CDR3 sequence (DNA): TGCGCCAGCAGCGTGCGAGGGGGGGAGATCCGCTACGAGCAGTACTTC. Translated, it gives CASSVRGGEIRYEQYF. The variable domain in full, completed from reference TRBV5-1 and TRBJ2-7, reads KAGVTQTPRYLIKTRGQQVTLSCSPISGHRSVSWYQQTPGQGLQFLFEYFSETQRNKGNFPGRFSGRQFSNSRSEMNVSTLELGDSALYLCASSVRGGEIRYEQYFGPGTRLTVT.

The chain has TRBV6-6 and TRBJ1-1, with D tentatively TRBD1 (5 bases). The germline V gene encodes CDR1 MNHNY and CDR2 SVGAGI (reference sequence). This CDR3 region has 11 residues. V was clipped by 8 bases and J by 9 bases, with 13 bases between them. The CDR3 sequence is CASLLDIKAFF. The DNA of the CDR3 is TGTGCCAGCCTGTTGGACATTAAAGCTTTCTTT.

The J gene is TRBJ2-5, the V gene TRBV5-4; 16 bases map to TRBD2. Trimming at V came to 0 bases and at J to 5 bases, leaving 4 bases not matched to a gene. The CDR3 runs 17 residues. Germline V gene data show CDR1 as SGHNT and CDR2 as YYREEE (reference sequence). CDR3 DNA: TGTGCCAGCAGCTTGGGTGGGACTAGCGGGAGGGCTGAGACCCAGTACTTC. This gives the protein CASSLGGTSGRAETQYF.

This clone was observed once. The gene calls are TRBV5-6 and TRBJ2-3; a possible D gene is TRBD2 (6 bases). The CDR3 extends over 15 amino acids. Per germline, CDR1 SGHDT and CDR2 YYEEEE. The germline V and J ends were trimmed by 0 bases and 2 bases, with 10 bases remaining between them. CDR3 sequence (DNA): TGTGCCAGCAGCTTGGCTAGCGCAGACACAGATACGCAGTATTTT. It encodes CASSLASADTDTQYF.

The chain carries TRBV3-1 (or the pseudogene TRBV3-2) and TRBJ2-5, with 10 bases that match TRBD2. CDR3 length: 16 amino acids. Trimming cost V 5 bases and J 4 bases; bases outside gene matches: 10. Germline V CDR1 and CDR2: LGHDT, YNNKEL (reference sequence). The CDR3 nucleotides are TGTGCCAGCAGCGAGCAGAAGCGGGAGGGCCGAGAGACCCAGTACTTC. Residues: CASSEQKREGRETQYF.

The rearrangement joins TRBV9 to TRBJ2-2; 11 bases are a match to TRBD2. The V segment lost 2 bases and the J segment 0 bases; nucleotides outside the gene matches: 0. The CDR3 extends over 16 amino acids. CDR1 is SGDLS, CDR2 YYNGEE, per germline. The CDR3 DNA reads TGTGCCAGCAGCGTGACTAGCGGGGCGAACACCGGGGAGCTGTTTTTT. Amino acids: CASSVTSGANTGELFF.

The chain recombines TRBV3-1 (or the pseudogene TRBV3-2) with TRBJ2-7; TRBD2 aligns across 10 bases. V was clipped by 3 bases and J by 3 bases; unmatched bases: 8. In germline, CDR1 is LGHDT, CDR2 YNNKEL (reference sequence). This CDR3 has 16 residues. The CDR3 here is CASSQIAGGRSYEQYF. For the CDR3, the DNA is TGTGCCAGCAGCCAGATAGCGGGAGGCCGAAGCTACGAGCAGTACTTC.

The CDR3 region has the DNA TGTGCCAGCAGCACGCACCAGGGTAGCTCTGGAAACACCATATATTTT. Amino acid sequence: CASSTHQGSSGNTIYF. V is TRBV7-9 and J is TRBJ1-3; D might be TRBD1 (5 bases). The germline gives CDR1 SEHNR, CDR2 FQNEAQ (reference sequence). Trimming removed 5 bases from V and 0 bases from J, with 14 bases in between. The CDR3 consists of 16 residues.

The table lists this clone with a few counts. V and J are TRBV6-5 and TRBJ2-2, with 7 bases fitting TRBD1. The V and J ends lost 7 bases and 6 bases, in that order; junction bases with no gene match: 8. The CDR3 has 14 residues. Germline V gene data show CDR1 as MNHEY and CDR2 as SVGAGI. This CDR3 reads CASNLQGKAGELFF. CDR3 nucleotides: TGTGCCAGCAACCTACAGGGGAAAGCCGGGGAGCTGTTTTTT.

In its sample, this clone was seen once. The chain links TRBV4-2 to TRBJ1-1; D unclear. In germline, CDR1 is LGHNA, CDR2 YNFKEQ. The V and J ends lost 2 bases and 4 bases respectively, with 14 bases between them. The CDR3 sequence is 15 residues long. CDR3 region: CASSQPGPTGTEAFF. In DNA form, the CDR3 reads TGTGCCAGCAGCCAACCCGGCCCGACGGGCACTGAAGCTTTCTTT.